These 22 T cell receptor beta chains came from one sample sequenced in a study of shared clonotypes between healthy human individuals. Produced via immunoSEQ multiplex PCR; TCRdb's table is partial and in-frame only. The sample lists millions of clones, 85% to 95% seen once, with 0.39% in the top ten. Sequencing was done on a sample of naive CD4+ T cells from PBMCs. Subset of the sample: CD45RA+ positively selected. The receptors originated from a man aged 18 to 30 in good health. Some clones in this sample may be carry-over from other donors' samples.

V gene TRBV5-1 combines with J gene TRBJ2-1; D is ambiguous. Trimming took off 2 bases at V and 8 bases at J, with 14 bases between the two ends. Germline V gene data show CDR1 as SGHRS and CDR2 as YFSETQ. The CDR3 covers 14 residues. The CDR3 region is CASSFEQLWDEQFF. CDR3 nucleotide sequence: TGCGCCAGCAGCTTCGAACAGCTCTGGGATGAGCAGTTCTTC.

This chain links TRBV18 with TRBJ2-5; 8 bases map to TRBD1. V lost 6 bases, J lost 5 bases, and 8 bases stayed unmatched. The germline V gene encodes CDR1 KGHSH and CDR2 LQKENI. This CDR3 is built from 14 residues. The CDR3 DNA follows: TGTGCCAGCTCTTCGACAGGGGTCGACGAGACCCAGTACTTC. It encodes CASSSTGVDETQYF.

A remark on this clone: The sample holds other DNA sequences that translate to the same CDR3. The chain has TRBV2 and TRBJ2-3, with 13 bases that match TRBD2. Losses at the gene ends were 4 bases for V and 3 bases for J; bases not matched to a gene: 1. The CDR3 consists of 15 residues. Germline CDR1 reads SNHLY; CDR2 reads FYNNEI. The chain's CDR3 is CASSGLAGGTDTQYF. In DNA, the CDR3 is TGTGCCAGCAGTGGACTAGCGGGAGGTACAGATACGCAGTATTTT.

In this sample, this clone turned up once. The chain is built from TRBV20-1 and TRBJ2-3; D unresolved. The CDR3 runs 11 residues. Trimming took 2 bases from V and 5 from J, leaving 5 bases between them. The germline V gene has CDR1 DFQATT and CDR2 SNEGSKA (reference sequence). CDR3 amino acids: CSARLKDTQYF. CDR3 bases: TGCAGTGCTAGATTAAAAGATACGCAGTATTTT.

The chain is built from TRBV28 and TRBJ2-1; TRBD1 is a possible D gene (5 bases). Trimming took off 5 bases at V and 2 bases at J, with 16 bases between the two ends. This CDR3 region has 16 residues. The germline CDR1 and CDR2 sequences are MDHEN and SYDVKM. The CDR3 is CASSHRGRATYNEQFF. CDR3 nucleotides: TGTGCCAGCAGTCATCGTGGCAGGGCAACCTACAATGAGCAGTTCTTC.

The CDR3 here is CASSEGYGETGKWADEQYF. The CDR3 DNA reads TGTGCCAGCAGTGAAGGTTATGGAGAGACTGGTAAATGGGCGGACGAGCAGTACTTC. The rearrangement uses TRBV2 and TRBJ2-7; D unclear. From germline, CDR1 is SNHLY and CDR2 FYNNEI. The CDR3 is made up of 19 amino acids. The V gene lost 1 base and the J gene lost 5 bases, with 27 bases spanning the gap.

The table lists this clone with a count of one. The V call is TRBV19, the J call TRBJ1-4; 7 nucleotides line up with TRBD1. Looked up from germline, CDR1 is LNHDA and CDR2 is SQIVND (reference sequence). This CDR3 comprises 17 residues. V shed 5 bases, J shed 0 bases, and the junction held 9 bases outside the gene matches. This CDR3 is CASSPRGQKSTNEKLFF. As DNA, the CDR3 is TGTGCCAGTAGTCCTAGGGGACAGAAATCAACTAATGAAAAACTGTTTTTT.

The genes are TRBV11-2 and TRBJ2-7; D unresolved. The germline V gene encodes CDR1 SGHAT and CDR2 FQNNGV. There are 15 residues in the CDR3. Trimming pared 5 bases from V and 0 bases from J, leaving 14 bases between. The CDR3 region is CASSPQLQSSYEQYF. The CDR3 region has the DNA TGTGCCAGCAGCCCCCAACTGCAGAGCTCCTACGAGCAGTACTTC.

In DNA form, the CDR3 reads TGTGCCTGGGGACAGGGGAACCAAGAGACCCAGTACTTC. Translating gives CAWGQGNQETQYF. The genes are TRBV30 and TRBJ2-5; 9 bases agree with TRBD1. Germline V gene lookup returns CDR1 GTSNPN and CDR2 SVGIG (reference sequence). V was clipped by 5 bases and J by 0 bases; unmatched bases: 1. The CDR3 is 13 residues long.

The chain combines TRBV6-1 with TRBJ2-7; TRBD1 matches at 7 bases. Germline V gene lookup returns CDR1 MNHNS and CDR2 SASEGT. The CDR3 is 14 amino acids. With V trimmed by 6 bases and J by 1 base, 6 bases remained unmatched. The CDR3, as DNA: TGTGCCAGCAGGATCGGGACAGCGTCCTACGAGCAGTACTTC. Translating it yields CASRIGTASYEQYF.

The DNA of the CDR3 is TGTGCCAGCTCGCTCATGGGACAGGGGGACGAGCAGTACTTC. This sequence encodes CASSLMGQGDEQYF. V is TRBV18 and J is TRBJ2-7; TRBD1 agrees at 11 bases. Germline trimming cut 6 bases from V and 5 bases from J; bases unmatched to any gene: 6. Germline V gene data show CDR1 as KGHSH and CDR2 as LQKENI. This CDR3 has 14 residues.

This sequence joins TRBV19 and TRBJ1-1; TRBD1 aligns across 10 bases. With V trimmed by 6 bases and J by 0 bases, 4 bases remained unmatched. Germline CDR1 is LNHDA and CDR2 is SQIVND (reference sequence). The CDR3 is 15 amino acids. The CDR3 region has the DNA TGTGCCAGTAGAGACAGGGGGCGAGTGAACACTGAAGCTTTCTTT. Protein sequence: CASRDRGRVNTEAFF.

The CDR3 loop is CASSHGDRSYGTQYF. The CDR3 DNA reads as TGCGCCAGCAGTCATGGGGACAGGTCATACGGGACCCAGTACTTC. The chain recombines TRBV23-1 with TRBJ2-5; TRBD1 matches at 8 bases. Being an ORF, TRBV23-1 has a function that is uncertain. This CDR3 contains 15 residues. Germline trimming cut 3 bases from V and 7 bases from J; bases unmatched to any gene: 10.

This chain uses TRBV28 with TRBJ1-1; D call uncertain. The V gene lost 4 bases and the J gene lost 0 bases, with 15 bases spanning the gap. CDR1 MDHEN and CDR2 SYDVKM come from the germline V gene. This CDR3 has 16 residues. This chain's CDR3 is CASSSTLGGVNTEAFF. CDR3 bases: TGTGCCAGCAGTTCCACCTTGGGAGGAGTGAACACTGAAGCTTTCTTT. The whole variable domain, filled in from reference TRBV28 and TRBJ1-1, reads DVKVTQSSRYLVKRTGEKVFLECVQDMDHENMFWYRQDPGLGLRLIYFSYDVKMKEKGDIPEGYSVSREKKERFSLILESASTNQTSMYLCASSSTLGGVNTEAFFGQGTRLTVV.

On this clone itself: The same CDR3 can be traced to other DNA sequences in this sample. The CDR3 nucleotides are TGTGCCAGCAGTCCTGGACAGGGGGGCGGCTACACCTTC. Protein product: CASSPGQGGGYTF. The chain joins TRBV6-1 to TRBJ1-2, with 10 bases identical to TRBD1. The germline CDR1 and CDR2 sequences are MNHNS and SASEGT. The CDR3 runs 13 residues. With V trimmed by 5 bases and J by 8 bases, 5 bases remained unmatched.

This chain links TRBV6-1 with TRBJ2-2, with a possible D match to TRBD1 (6 bases). Trimming pared 6 bases from V and 5 bases from J, leaving 16 bases between. Germline lookup yields CDR1 MNHNS and CDR2 SASEGT. The length of the CDR3 is 15 residues. CDR3 sequence reads: CASSVPGTNTGELFF. The CDR3 nucleotides read TGTGCCAGCAGCGTACCCGGGACAAATACCGGGGAGCTGTTTTTT.

About this clone: At the DNA level, this CDR3 is encoded by other sequences in the same sample as well. The genes are TRBV6-6 and TRBJ2-3; 7 bases line up with TRBD2. Germline assignment: CDR1 MNHNY and CDR2 SVGAGI (reference sequence). CDR3 length equals 12 residues. With 5 bases clipped from V and 5 bases from J, the junction kept 1 base outside the gene matches. The chain's CDR3 is CASSPGGDTQYF. For the CDR3, the DNA is TGTGCCAGCAGTCCGGGGGGAGATACGCAGTATTTT.

V gene TRBV7-6 combines with J gene TRBJ2-3, with D uncertain. Germline V gene sequence: CDR1 SGHVS, CDR2 FNYEAQ. The V gene lost 3 bases and the J gene lost 2 bases, with 9 bases spanning the gap. The CDR3 spans 14 residues. The CDR3 here is CASSFFGFTDTQYF. CDR3 DNA: TGTGCCAGCAGCTTTTTCGGGTTCACAGATACGCAGTATTTT.

The chain is built from TRBV5-1 and TRBJ2-7, with D perhaps matching TRBD1 or TRBD2 (5 bases each). Trimming stripped 0 bases from V and 2 bases from J, with 12 bases between. Germline V gene lookup returns CDR1 SGHRS and CDR2 YFSETQ. The CDR3 is made up of 15 amino acids. The CDR3 DNA reads as TGCGCCAGCAGCTTGGTTGGGGGATTTACCTACGAGCAGTACTTC. Translating gives CASSLVGGFTYEQYF.

The chain recombines TRBV7-2 with TRBJ1-2, with D possibly TRBD1 on 5 matching bases. Germline assignment: CDR1 SGHTA and CDR2 FQGNSA. Trimming stripped 3 bases from V and 0 bases from J, with 14 bases between. The CDR3 has 16 residues. The DNA for the CDR3 is TGTGCCAGCAGCTTGTTTGGGGACCAAGCTAACTATGGCTACACCTTC. Its translation: CASSLFGDQANYGYTF.

Comment on this clone: This sample includes further DNA sequences coding for the same CDR3. This chain connects TRBV7-9 to TRBJ2-1, with D uncertain. The CDR3 has 13 amino acids. Trimming removed 0 bases at V and 7 bases at J, with 7 bases between. CDR1 and CDR2 from the germline V gene are SEHNR and FQNEAQ (reference sequence). CDR3 DNA: TGTGCCAGCAGCTTAGCTTGGGGTAATGAGCAGTTCTTC. Its protein product is CASSLAWGNEQFF.

The rearrangement uses TRBV7-3 and TRBJ1-1; D is undetermined. Germline V lookup: CDR1 SGHTA, CDR2 FQGTGA. V dropped 5 bases and J dropped 10 bases, with 17 bases sitting between them. This CDR3 is built from 13 residues. The CDR3 region has the DNA TGTGCCAGCAGCCTAAGGAACAGTGATCGAGCTTTCTTT. This encodes CASSLRNSDRAFF.